This T cell receptor beta chain is drawn from a study of metastatic and nonmetastatic thyroid tumors. Study-level findings and limits: TCR beta diversity was reportedly significantly higher in malignant thyroid tumors than benign nodules, in blood and tumor.

Using MiXCR, TCRdb reanalyzed the PCR reads. This table has roughly 40,000 clones, about 12% appearing once. Patients had received no treatment of any kind before thyroid surgery. This clone was counted at least ten times. As yet, its antigen is unknown. The CDR3 is made up of 12 amino acids. V lost 3 bases to trimming and J lost 9 bases, with 12 bases between them. Germline loops: CDR1 SQVTM, CDR2 ANQGSEA. The genes are TRBV29-1 and TRBJ2-4; D gene unclear. The sequenced sample consisted of blood. The sequence was collected from a male donor with papillary thyroid cancer or a benign thyroid nodule (not recorded which). Some clones in this sample may be carry-over from other donors' samples. The CDR3 region is CSVEDAGVIQYF. In DNA form, the CDR3 reads TGCAGCGTTGAGGATGCCGGAGTCATTCAGTACTTC.